These 10 T cell receptor beta chains came from one sample sequenced in a study of T-cell memory formation after mild COVID-19. TCRdb called the 5' RACE reads again in MiXCR, with one record for every CDR3 protein. There are 150,000 or so distinct CDR3 sequences in the sample; around a tenth occur only once, and roughly 3.8% lies in the top ten. The source material was PBMCs or a T cell subset sorted from them (not recorded which). The receptors here all came from a man aged 18 to 29 who had mild COVID-19 (a few samples of this study predate the infection). Cell type and time point are not known.

J is TRBJ2-2 and V is TRBV12-3 or TRBV12-4, with D perhaps being TRBD1 or TRBD2 (5 bases each). Trimming stripped 3 bases from V and 11 bases from J, with 13 bases between. CDR3 length: 13 residues. CDR3 nucleotides: TGTGCCAGCAGTTTTGGGGGACCGGTTGAGCTGTTTTTT. Its translation: CASSFGGPVELFF.

The V gene is TRBV2, the J gene TRBJ1-2; D uncertain. The germline CDR1 and CDR2 sequences are SNHLY and FYNNEI. The CDR3 spans 11 residues. The ends were cut back, 7 bases at V and 4 bases at J, with 7 bases in the middle. The CDR3 sequence is CASTEIYGYTF. CDR3 bases: TGTGCCAGCACAGAGATCTATGGCTACACCTTC.

The chain joins TRBV5-1 to TRBJ1-2, with 8 bases aligning to TRBD1. The germline gives CDR1 SGHRS, CDR2 YFSETQ. The CDR3 covers 14 residues. The trim removed 4 bases at V and 3 bases at J, leaving 5 bases unmatched. CDR3 in DNA: TGCGCCAGCAGCCTGGGACAGGACCACTATGGCTACACCTTC. It specifies CASSLGQDHYGYTF.

Ten or more counts support this clonotype. This chain uses TRBV23-1 with TRBJ2-2; D gene unclear. TRBV23-1 is known as an ORF, though its function is uncertain. The V and J ends lost 0 bases and 7 bases respectively, with 9 bases between them. There are 14 residues in the CDR3. CDR3 sequence (DNA): TGCGCCAGCAGTCAATCTTCCTGGGACGGGGAGCTGTTTTTT. Translating it yields CASSQSSWDGELFF.

This clonotype came up a few times. This chain's CDR3 is CASSQDPVGGLTDTQYF. The CDR3 DNA is TGCGCCAGCAGCCAAGATCCGGTAGGGGGGCTGACAGATACGCAGTATTTT. V gene TRBV4-1 combines with J gene TRBJ2-3; D may correspond to TRBD1 or TRBD2 (6 bases each). CDR1 and CDR2 from the germline V gene are MGHRA and YSYEKL. Trimming left V 0 bases short and J 3 bases short, with 16 bases between. The length of the CDR3 is 17 residues.

This clonotype was counted a few times. V gene TRBV4-1 combines with J gene TRBJ1-3; D unresolved. The germline gives CDR1 MGHRA, CDR2 YSYEKL. CDR3 length: 18 residues. V dropped 3 bases and J dropped 0 bases, with 18 bases sitting between them. The CDR3 DNA reads TGCGCCAGCAGCCAGCGGTGGGGTGTGGATAGCTCTGGAAACACCATATATTTT. Residues: CASSQRWGVDSSGNTIYF.

The rearrangement joins TRBV3-1 to TRBJ1-5; the D gene is possibly TRBD1 (5 bases). CDR1 and CDR2 from the germline V gene are LGHDT and YNNKEL (reference sequence). The V and J ends lost 1 base and 7 bases respectively, with 20 bases between them. This CDR3 is 17 amino acids long. CDR3 in amino acids: CASSQGYGGASTQPQHF. In DNA form, the CDR3 reads TGTGCCAGCAGCCAAGGATATGGCGGGGCCTCAACCCAGCCCCAGCATTTT. Based on the CDR3 plus reference TRBV3-1 and TRBJ1-5, the full variable domain is DTAVSQTPKYLVTQMGNDKSIKCEQNLGHDTMYWYKQDSKKFLKIMFSYNNKELIINETVPNRFSPKSPDKAHLNLHINSLELGDSAVYFCASSQGYGGASTQPQHFGDGTRLSIL.

The CDR3 nucleotides are TGTGCCAGCAGCCCTTCCACACGGGACGGATCCTACGAGCAGTACGTC. Protein sequence: CASSPSTRDGSYEQYV. This chain links TRBV5-5 with TRBJ2-7, with D possibly being TRBD1 or TRBD2 (5 bases each). The germline V gene has CDR1 SGHKS and CDR2 YYEKEE (reference sequence). The CDR3 loop spans 16 amino acids. The germline V and J ends were trimmed by 4 bases and 1 base, with 18 bases remaining between them.

The chain uses TRBV12-3 or TRBV12-4 and TRBJ2-1; D is perhaps TRBD2 (5 bases). The V and J ends lost 8 bases and 7 bases respectively, with 21 bases between them. This CDR3 spans 15 amino acids. The CDR3 here is CASSQPAATRNEQFF. The CDR3 coding sequence is TGTGCCAGCTCCCAGCCAGCGGCCACCCGGAATGAGCAGTTCTTC.

The rearrangement links TRBV7-6 to TRBJ2-3, with TRBD2 matching 14 bases. Germline V gene sequence: CDR1 SGHVS, CDR2 FNYEAQ. The J segment lost 8 bases and the V segment lost 5 bases, leaving 9 bases of the junction unmatched. The CDR3 spans 16 residues. CDR3 in DNA: TGTGCCAGCAGCCCGCAGGGACTAGCGGGGGTGGCTACGCAGTATTTT. Protein product: CASSPQGLAGVATQYF.